The 26 T cell receptor beta chains below come from one sample, sequenced in a study of PD-1 blockade in classical Hodgkin lymphoma. The time point here: cycle 4 day 1 (C4D1), after 5 to 7 weeks of nivolumab. Patients all relapsed after autologous stem cell transplantation, and there was variation in brentuximab vedotin exposure. This table comes from immunoSEQ multiplex PCR, and its TCRdb copy is limited to in-frame clones, with some not included. The repertoire includes tens of thousands of clones, about 83% of them detected once, and approximately 15% sits in the top ten. Specimen: peripheral blood mononuclear cells (PBMCs), collected before the fourth cycle of nivolumab. These receptors all come from a human donor with classical Hodgkin lymphoma.

The chain recombines TRBV2 with TRBJ2-3; possible D gene TRBD2, 7 bases. V was shortened by 7 bases and J by 4 bases, with 18 bases between the two germline ends. The germline gives CDR1 SNHLY, CDR2 FYNNEI. This CDR3 has 15 residues. The CDR3: CASNRGGGGADTQYF. The CDR3 DNA follows: TGTGCCAGCAATCGGGGCGGAGGGGGGGCAGATACGCAGTATTTT.

This clone is a singleton in its sample. The chain uses TRBV2 and TRBJ2-1; 8 bases are shared with TRBD2. The CDR3 has 15 amino acids. The germline V gene has CDR1 SNHLY and CDR2 FYNNEI. J gave up 0 bases and V 6 bases, and 4 bases lay outside the gene matches. CDR3 nucleotide sequence: TGTGCCAGCAGCGTAGCGGGACCCTCCTACAATGAGCAGTTCTTC. Its translation: CASSVAGPSYNEQFF.

The chain recombines TRBV27 with TRBJ1-1, with D unresolved. The CDR3 is 13 amino acids. V was trimmed by 0 bases and J by 5 bases, leaving 7 bases between them. Germline V gene data show CDR1 as MNHEY and CDR2 as SMNVEV (reference sequence). The CDR3 reads CASSLSKATEAFF. The CDR3 region has the DNA TGTGCCAGCAGTTTATCGAAGGCGACTGAAGCTTTCTTT.

The gene calls are TRBV25-1 and TRBJ2-3; 7 nucleotides line up with TRBD1. V was clipped by 2 bases and J by 13 bases; unmatched bases: 12. This CDR3 region has 14 residues. Germline CDR1 and CDR2: MGHDK and SYGVNS. Here the CDR3 DNA reads TGTGCCAGCAGTGAAGCTAGAAGGGACAGTTGGAAGTATTTT. Residues: CASSEARRDSWKYF.

V is TRBV21-1 and J is TRBJ1-2. TRBV21-1 is a pseudogene locus. The CDR3 runs to 16 residues. In DNA form, the CDR3 reads TGTGCCAGCAGCAAATCGACCGGGGGGGCTCACTATGGCTACACCTTC. Translating it yields CASSKSTGGAHYGYTF.

The chain carries TRBV21-1 and TRBJ2-1; no check of the table's D call, TRBD2, against the DNA was made. TRBV21-1 has pseudogene status. This CDR3 contains 14 residues. The CDR3 region is CAGSGTSGRNEQFF. The CDR3 region has the DNA TGTGCCGGTTCAGGGACTAGCGGGAGAAATGAGCAGTTCTTC.

This sequence joins TRBV6-1 and TRBJ1-5; D gene unclear. CDR3 size: 13 residues. CDR1 and CDR2 from the germline V gene are MNHNS and SASEGT. V lost 3 bases and J 3 bases, leaving 6 bases between the germline ends. The CDR3 bases are TGTGCCAGCAGTGATCCGTACAATCAGCCCCAGCATTTT. As protein: CASSDPYNQPQHF.

The chain is built from TRBV4-2 and TRBJ2-1; 12 bases are a match to TRBD2. This CDR3 spans 16 amino acids. Germline CDR1 LGHNA, CDR2 YNFKEQ. The V and J ends lost 4 bases and 9 bases, in that order; junction bases with no gene match: 10. In DNA, the CDR3 is TGTGCCAGCAGCCGTCAACTAGCGGGAGGCAGGGGTGAGCAGTTCTTC. Translating gives CASSRQLAGGRGEQFF.

This clone was seen a few times. The chain is built from TRBV11-1 and TRBJ1-2; D is unclear. Trimming removed 0 bases at V and 4 bases at J, with 6 bases between. The germline CDR1 and CDR2 sequences are SGHAT and FQDESV (reference sequence). The CDR3 loop spans 13 amino acids. The CDR3 is CASSLAGGYGYTF. CDR3 bases: TGTGCCAGCAGCTTAGCGGGCGGCTATGGCTACACCTTC.

J is TRBJ2-5 and V is TRBV5-4, with D perhaps matching TRBD2 (6 bases). The CDR3 is 14 amino acids. Trimming took 0 bases from V and 0 from J, leaving 6 bases between them. CDR1 and CDR2 from the germline V gene are SGHNT and YYREEE (reference sequence). CDR3 residues: CASSLVADQETQYF. The CDR3 coding sequence is TGTGCCAGCAGCTTGGTAGCGGACCAAGAGACCCAGTACTTC.

The chain links TRBV5-1 to TRBJ1-5, with D possibly being TRBD1 (6 bases). The V gene's germline CDR1 is SGHRS and CDR2 YFSETQ. Trimming left V 7 bases short and J 7 bases short, with 18 bases between. CDR3 length: 14 amino acids. As DNA, the CDR3 is TGCGCCAGCGGAAAGGTGGCAGGGGAGCAGCCCCAGCATTTT. Its translation: CASGKVAGEQPQHF.

This clone was recorded a few times. The chain employs TRBV29-1 and TRBJ1-2; D remains ambiguous. The V and J ends lost 1 base and 4 bases respectively, with 13 bases between them. This CDR3 spans 14 amino acids. CDR1 SQVTM and CDR2 ANQGSEA come from the germline V gene. The CDR3 DNA sequence: TGCAGCGTTGAAGTTAATGCACCAAGCTATGGCTACACCTTC. Translating gives CSVEVNAPSYGYTF.

The chain is built from TRBV2 and TRBJ2-5; 9 positions agree with TRBD1. Germline V gene data show CDR1 as SNHLY and CDR2 as FYNNEI. After removal of 7 bases from V and 5 bases from J, the junction contained 8 bases not matched to a gene. The CDR3 is made up of 14 amino acids. CDR3 in amino acids: CASTRGTGWETQYF. The CDR3 region has the DNA TGTGCCAGCACCCGCGGGACAGGGTGGGAGACCCAGTACTTC.

This clone was seen a handful of times. CDR3 sequence reads: CASSVGGAGTSSYNEQFF. In DNA, the CDR3 is TGTGCCAGCAGCGTAGGGGGGGCGGGCACATCCTCCTACAATGAGCAGTTCTTC. V gene TRBV9 combines with J gene TRBJ2-1; D may correspond to TRBD1 or TRBD2 (6 bases each). The length of the CDR3 is 18 residues. V gave up 0 bases and J gave up 0 bases, with 16 bases separating them. Germline CDR1 and CDR2: SGDLS and YYNGEE.

The chain recombines TRBV6-1 with TRBJ2-3, with 8 bases identical to TRBD1. V gave up 7 bases and J gave up 0 bases; unmatched junction bases: 6. Germline V gene sequence: CDR1 MNHNS, CDR2 SASEGT. The CDR3 covers 15 residues. CDR3 coding DNA: TGTGCCAGCAATCCGGACAGGGCTAGCACAGATACGCAGTATTTT. Its translation is CASNPDRASTDTQYF.

The chain carries TRBV7-2 and TRBJ2-3; no reliable D call. Trimming removed 5 bases from V and 1 base from J, with 16 bases in between. The CDR3 totals 16 residues. Germline-derived CDR1 and CDR2 are SGHTA and FQGNSA. CDR3 region: CASSLLGADRTDTQYF. The CDR3 DNA reads as TGTGCCAGCAGCCTCTTGGGTGCGGATCGCACAGATACGCAGTATTTT.

The V and J genes are TRBV5-6 and TRBJ1-2; D gene uncertain. This CDR3 has 14 residues. The V and J ends lost 3 bases and 4 bases respectively, with 13 bases between them. From germline, CDR1 is SGHDT and CDR2 YYEEEE. The DNA for the CDR3 is TGTGCCAGCAGCTCAATCGGTAGACCCTATGGCTACACCTTC. Protein product: CASSSIGRPYGYTF.

The chain is built from TRBV27 and TRBJ2-7, with 10 bases fitting TRBD2. V lost 6 bases to trimming and J lost 0 bases; unmatched junction nucleotides: 5. Germline V gene sequence: CDR1 MNHEY, CDR2 SMNVEV (reference sequence). The CDR3 has 15 residues. The CDR3 DNA reads as TGTGCCAGCAGCCCCCTAGCGGGAGTCTCCTACGAGCAGTACTTC. This sequence encodes CASSPLAGVSYEQYF.

The chain combines TRBV10-3 with TRBJ1-2; D remains ambiguous. Germline CDR1 is ENHRY and CDR2 is SYGVKD. The V end was cut by 3 bases, the J end by 3 bases, with 8 bases between. The CDR3 sequence is 13 residues long. This chain's CDR3 is CAISEGFDYGYTF. The CDR3 DNA is TGTGCCATCAGTGAAGGGTTTGACTATGGCTACACCTTC.

V usage is TRBV5-1 and J usage is TRBJ2-3; a possible D gene is TRBD2 (5 bases). Germline V gene lookup returns CDR1 SGHRS and CDR2 YFSETQ. The CDR3 length is 16 residues. V shed 0 bases and J shed 1 base, with 12 bases lying between them. CDR3 residues: CASSLGRRTGTDTQYF. Written as DNA, the CDR3 is TGCGCCAGCAGCTTGGGGCGGAGGACTGGCACAGATACGCAGTATTTT.

This chain links TRBV7-2 with TRBJ2-7; D is undetermined. This CDR3 has 13 amino acids. V lost 1 base and J 3 bases, leaving 7 bases between the germline ends. Germline V lookup: CDR1 SGHTA, CDR2 FQGNSA. The CDR3 here is CASSLEPNYEQYF. The CDR3 DNA sequence: TGTGCCAGCAGCTTAGAGCCAAACTACGAGCAGTACTTC.

The J gene is TRBJ2-1, the V gene TRBV6-4; TRBD2 is a possible D gene (5 bases). The germline gives CDR1 MRHNA, CDR2 SNTAGT. V was cut by 3 bases and J by 6 bases, with 9 bases left in between. This CDR3 spans 13 amino acids. The CDR3 nucleotides read TGTGCCAGCAGTGATGACTACAGCAATGAGCAGTTCTTC. Its protein is CASSDDYSNEQFF.

V is TRBV11-2 and J is TRBJ2-7, with 7 bases aligning to TRBD1. The CDR3 spans 16 residues. J lost 3 bases, V lost 2 bases, and 10 bases had no gene match. Germline V gene data show CDR1 as SGHAT and CDR2 as FQNNGV. Here the CDR3 DNA reads TGTGCCAGCAGCTTACAGGGACAGCCAGGCCTCTACGAGCAGTACTTC. Translation: CASSLQGQPGLYEQYF.

The genes are TRBV4-1 and TRBJ2-2; the D is unclear. CDR3 length: 14 amino acids. Germline assignment: CDR1 MGHRA and CDR2 YSYEKL. V lost 4 bases to trimming and J lost 1 base, with 7 bases between them. The CDR3 loop reads CASSLRQNTGELFF. CDR3 nucleotide sequence: TGCGCCAGCAGCCTGAGACAGAACACCGGGGAGCTGTTTTTT.

This clone was detected only once. The chain uses TRBV29-1 and TRBJ2-5, with no clear D. CDR1 SQVTM and CDR2 ANQGSEA come from the germline V gene. The CDR3 covers 11 residues. V gave up 4 bases and J gave up 5 bases, with 8 bases separating them. The CDR3 loop reads CSVVRGETQYF. The CDR3 DNA is TGCAGCGTTGTACGTGGGGAGACCCAGTACTTC.

The J gene is TRBJ2-7, the V gene TRBV5-1; tentative D call: TRBD1 (6 bases). The ends were cut back, 3 bases at V and 3 bases at J, with 13 bases in the middle. This CDR3 has 14 residues. Germline values: CDR1 SGHRS, CDR2 YFSETQ. CDR3 DNA sequence: TGCGCCAGCAGCTGGGCCGGGACAATCTACGAGCAGTACTTC. Residues: CASSWAGTIYEQYF.